A selection of T cell receptor beta chains follows, all from one sample in a study of blood T cell repertoires in COVID-19. Generated by immunoSEQ multiplex PCR, the TCRdb table keeps only in-frame clones and is missing some. The table lists about 56,000 clones, roughly nine tenths of them singletons. Sequenced sample: peripheral blood. The receptors stem from a woman in her fifties or sixties with COVID-19, enrolled during active disease. CDR3s include the opening cysteine and the closing phenylalanine or tryptophan. A D gene is named only where the DNA matches it firmly. Clone size is stated in some rows and not others, as once, few, many or a class when expanded.

clone_size: .
d_call: .
v_call: TRBV20-1
j_call: TRBJ2-1
cdr3_aa: CSASPADYEQFF
cdr3_nt: TGCAGTGCTAGTCCAGCGGATTATGAGCAGTTCTTC

clone_size: .
d_call: TRBD2
v_call: TRBV6-5
j_call: TRBJ2-7
cdr3_aa: CASSTSGGAIYEQYF
cdr3_nt: TGTGCCAGCAGTACTAGCGGGGGGGCCATATACGAGCAGTACTTC

clone_size: .
d_call: .
v_call: TRBV30
j_call: TRBJ1-3
cdr3_aa: CAWSGVDTTLGTGNTIYF
cdr3_nt: TGTGCCTGGAGTGGGGTGGACACTACCCTCGGCACTGGAAACACCATATATTTT

clone_size: .
d_call: .
v_call: TRBV7-7
j_call: TRBJ2-7
cdr3_aa: CASSLGPDYEQYF
cdr3_nt: TGTGCCAGCAGCTTAGGGCCAGACTACGAGCAGTACTTC

clone_size: .
d_call: .
v_call: TRBV28
j_call: TRBJ1-2
cdr3_aa: CASSLSHDLNYGYTF
cdr3_nt: TGTGCCAGCAGTTTATCCCATGACTTAAACTATGGCTACACCTTC

clone_size: few
d_call: TRBD1
v_call: TRBV28
j_call: TRBJ1-3
cdr3_aa: CASSIDRAGNTIYF
cdr3_nt: TGTGCCAGCAGTATCGACAGGGCCGGAAACACCATATATTTT

clone_size: few
d_call: .
v_call: TRBV5-4
j_call: TRBJ1-2
cdr3_aa: CASSSGQIDRYTF
cdr3_nt: TGTGCCAGCAGCTCAGGACAGATAGATCGCTACACCTTC

clone_size: .
d_call: .
v_call: TRBV9
j_call: TRBJ1-1
cdr3_aa: CASSVAASGVNTEAFF
cdr3_nt: TGTGCCAGCAGCGTAGCGGCCAGCGGGGTGAACACTGAAGCTTTCTTT

clone_size: once
d_call: TRBD1
v_call: TRBV6-5
j_call: TRBJ2-7
cdr3_aa: CASWDRFSYEQYF
cdr3_nt: TGTGCCAGCTGGGACAGGTTCTCCTACGAGCAGTACTTC

clone_size: .
d_call: .
v_call: TRBV9
j_call: TRBJ2-7
cdr3_aa: CASSVEEGSEQYF
cdr3_nt: TGTGCCAGCAGCGTAGAGGAGGGTTCCGAGCAGTACTTC

clone_size: .
d_call: .
v_call: TRBV2
j_call: TRBJ1-6
cdr3_aa: CASSSRQVDYSPLHF
cdr3_nt: TGTGCCAGCAGTAGCCGACAGGTGGATTATTCACCCCTCCACTTT

clone_size: .
d_call: .
v_call: TRBV4-2
j_call: TRBJ1-2
cdr3_aa: CASSQDFGYGYTF
cdr3_nt: TGTGCCAGCAGCCAAGATTTCGGCTATGGCTACACCTTC

clone_size: .
d_call: .
v_call: TRBV7-2
j_call: TRBJ2-3
cdr3_aa: CASSLRGWGDTQYF
cdr3_nt: TGTGCCAGCAGCTTAAGGGGCTGGGGAGATACGCAGTATTTT